This T cell receptor beta chain derives from a study of T cell changes during pregnancy in multiple sclerosis. Profiling relied on immunoSEQ multiplex PCR, and the TCRdb table lists in-frame clones only, not all of them. The profile shows roughly 40,000 clones, about 91% of them singletons. This clonotype originated in a female donor in good health, enrolled as a control in a pregnancy study. The sequenced sample was CD4+ T cells from peripheral blood mononuclear cells, obtained after pregnancy.

The DNA for the CDR3 is TGTGCCATCAGGGGGACAGGGGGTAACTATGGCTACACCTTC. This translates into CAIRGTGGNYGYTF. The genes are TRBV10-3 and TRBJ1-2, with 11 bases fitting TRBD1. Per germline, CDR1 ENHRY and CDR2 SYGVKD. The CDR3 totals 14 residues. The J segment lost 1 base and the V segment lost 6 bases, leaving 1 base of the junction unmatched.